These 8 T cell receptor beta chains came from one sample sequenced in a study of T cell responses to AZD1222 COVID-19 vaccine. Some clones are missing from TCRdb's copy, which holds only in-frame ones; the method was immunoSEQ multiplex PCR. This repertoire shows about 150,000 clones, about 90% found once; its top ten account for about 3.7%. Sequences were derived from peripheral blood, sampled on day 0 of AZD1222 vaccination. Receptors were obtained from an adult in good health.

CDR3 nucleotide sequence: TGTGCCTGGAGCGGACAGGGACTTCCTACTAACTATGGCTACACCTTC. The encoded protein is CAWSGQGLPTNYGYTF. This chain links TRBV30 with TRBJ1-2; 8 nucleotides agree with TRBD1. Germline CDR1 reads GTSNPN; CDR2 reads SVGIG (reference sequence). V was clipped by 3 bases and J by 0 bases; unmatched bases: 9. The CDR3 spans 16 residues. Filled out from reference TRBV30 and TRBJ1-2, the complete variable domain reads SQTIHQWPATLVQPVGSPLSLECTVEGTSNPNLYWYRQAAGRGLQLLFYSVGIGQISSEVPQNLSASRPQDRQFILSSKKLLLSDSGFYLCAWSGQGLPTNYGYTFGSGTRLTVV.

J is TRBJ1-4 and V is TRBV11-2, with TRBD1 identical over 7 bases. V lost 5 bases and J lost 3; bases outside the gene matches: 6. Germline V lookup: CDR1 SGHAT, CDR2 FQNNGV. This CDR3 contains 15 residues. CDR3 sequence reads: CASSQPQGPNEKLFF. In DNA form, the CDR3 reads TGTGCCAGCAGCCAACCACAGGGGCCTAATGAAAAACTGTTTTTT.

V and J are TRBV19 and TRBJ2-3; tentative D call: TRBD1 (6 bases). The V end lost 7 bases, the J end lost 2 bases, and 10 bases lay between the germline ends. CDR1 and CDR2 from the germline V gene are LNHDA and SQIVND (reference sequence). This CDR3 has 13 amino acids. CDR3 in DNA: TGTGCCAGTAAGAGGGGGTCCACAGATACGCAGTATTTT. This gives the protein CASKRGSTDTQYF.

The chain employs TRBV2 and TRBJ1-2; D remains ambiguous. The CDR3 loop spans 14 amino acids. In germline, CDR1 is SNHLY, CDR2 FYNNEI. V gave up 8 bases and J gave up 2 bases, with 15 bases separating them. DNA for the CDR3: TGTGCCAGCCCCGGCGAGGGTAGAAACTATGGCTACACCTTC. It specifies CASPGEGRNYGYTF.

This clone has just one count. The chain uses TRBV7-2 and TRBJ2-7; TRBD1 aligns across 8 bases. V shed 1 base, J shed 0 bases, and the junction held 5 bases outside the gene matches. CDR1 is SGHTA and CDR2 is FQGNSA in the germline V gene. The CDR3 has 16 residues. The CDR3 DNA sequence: TGTGCCAGCAGCTTAGGGACAGGGCTAAGCTCCTACGAGCAGTACTTC. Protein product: CASSLGTGLSSYEQYF.

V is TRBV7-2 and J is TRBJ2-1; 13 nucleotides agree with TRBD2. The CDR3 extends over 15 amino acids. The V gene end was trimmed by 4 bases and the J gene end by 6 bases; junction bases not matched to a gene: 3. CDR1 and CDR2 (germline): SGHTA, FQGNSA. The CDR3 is CASSSLAGGFNEQFF. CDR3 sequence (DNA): TGTGCCAGCAGCTCACTAGCGGGAGGGTTCAATGAGCAGTTCTTC.

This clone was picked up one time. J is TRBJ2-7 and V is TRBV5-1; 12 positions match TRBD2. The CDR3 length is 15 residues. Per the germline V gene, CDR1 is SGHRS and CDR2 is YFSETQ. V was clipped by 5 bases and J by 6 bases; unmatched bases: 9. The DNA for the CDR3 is TGCGCCAGCAGTCGGGACGGACTAGCGGGACTCGAGCAGTACTTC. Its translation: CASSRDGLAGLEQYF.

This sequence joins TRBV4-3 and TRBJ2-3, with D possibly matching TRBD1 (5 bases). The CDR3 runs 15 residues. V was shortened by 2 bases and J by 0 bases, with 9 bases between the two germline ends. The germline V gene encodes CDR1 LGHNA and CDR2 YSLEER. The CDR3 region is CASSQRGTSTDTQYF. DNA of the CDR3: TGCGCCAGCAGCCAAAGGGGAACTAGCACAGATACGCAGTATTTT.